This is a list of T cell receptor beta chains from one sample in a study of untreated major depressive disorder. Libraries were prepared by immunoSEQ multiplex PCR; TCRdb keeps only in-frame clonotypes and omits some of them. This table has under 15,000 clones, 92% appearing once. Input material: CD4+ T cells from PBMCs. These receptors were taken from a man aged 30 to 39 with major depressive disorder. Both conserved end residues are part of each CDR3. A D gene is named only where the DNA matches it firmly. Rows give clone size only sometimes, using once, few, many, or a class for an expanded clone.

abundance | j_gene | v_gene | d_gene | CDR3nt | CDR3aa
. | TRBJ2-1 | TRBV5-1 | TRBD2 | TGCGCCAGCAGCTTGGGTTTCTCTAGCGGGGCCAACAATGAGCAGTTCTTC | CASSLGFSSGANNEQFF
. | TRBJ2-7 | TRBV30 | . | TGTGCCTGGAGCGTAGATCGCTACGAGCAGTACTTC | CAWSVDRYEQYF
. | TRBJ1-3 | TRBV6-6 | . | TGTGCCAGCAGTTACCCCGGGGGGCGTGCTGGAAACACCATATATTTT | CASSYPGGRAGNTIYF
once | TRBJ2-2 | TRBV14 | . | TGTGCCAGCAGCCAACAAACAACCGGGGAGCTGTTTTTT | CASSQQTTGELFF
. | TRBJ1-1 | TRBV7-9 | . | TGTGCCAGCAGCTTAAGGGCCGACGGGCAAGCTTTCTTT | CASSLRADGQAFF
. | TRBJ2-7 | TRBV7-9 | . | TGTGCCAGCAGCCTCGGCATTAGCTCCTACGAGCAGTACTTC | CASSLGISSYEQYF
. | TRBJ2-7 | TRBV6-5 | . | TGTGCCAGCAGGTCCGGGACGGCCCACTACGAGCAGTACTTC | CASRSGTAHYEQYF
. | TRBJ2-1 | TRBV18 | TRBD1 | TGTGCCAGCTCCCCGGGACAGGGATTCAATGAGCAGTTCTTC | CASSPGQGFNEQFF
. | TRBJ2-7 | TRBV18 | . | TGTGCCAGCTCACCATCCCGACAGACAACCTACGAGCAGTACTTC | CASSPSRQTTYEQYF
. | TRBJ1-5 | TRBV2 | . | TGTGCCAGCTCGGACAGAAGTCAGCCCCAGCATTTT | CASSDRSQPQHF
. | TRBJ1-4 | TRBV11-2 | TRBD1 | TGTGCCAGCAGCCCACACGGGACAGGGAGTGAAAAACTGTTTTTT | CASSPHGTGSEKLFF
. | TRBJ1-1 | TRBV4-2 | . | TGTGCCAGCAGCCAAGATCGATTCACTGTGAAGAACACTGAAGCTTTCTTT | CASSQDRFTVKNTEAFF
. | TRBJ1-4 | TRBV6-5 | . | TGTGCCAGCAGCCGCGGGGGTTTGGAGGAAAAACTGTTTTTT | CASSRGGLEEKLFF
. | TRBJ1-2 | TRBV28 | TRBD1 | TGTGCCAGCAAAAACAGGGGGATTACCTATGGCTACACCTTC | CASKNRGITYGYTF
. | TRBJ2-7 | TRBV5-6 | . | TGTGCCAGCAGCTTGGGACACTGGAGCTCCTACGAGCAGTACTTC | CASSLGHWSSYEQYF
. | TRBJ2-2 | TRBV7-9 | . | TGTGCCAGCAGCTCACCCCTGGGCAGGGGTTCGGCCGGGGAGCTGTTTTTT | CASSSPLGRGSAGELFF
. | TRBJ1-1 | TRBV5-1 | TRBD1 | TGCGCCAGCAGCTTATCCGGACAGGGAACGGCTGAAGCTTTCTTT | CASSLSGQGTAEAFF
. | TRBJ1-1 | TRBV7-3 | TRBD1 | TGTGCCAGCAGCTCCGACAGGGGGCGAGGAATGAACACTGAAGCTTTCTTT | CASSSDRGRGMNTEAFF
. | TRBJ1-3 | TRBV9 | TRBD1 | TGTGCCAGCAGCTTCCAGGGGGCGCGTGGAAACACCATATATTTT | CASSFQGARGNTIYF
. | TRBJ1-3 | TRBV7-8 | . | TGTGCCAGCAGCTTAGCAGGGGGTGATTCTGGAAACACCATATATTTT | CASSLAGGDSGNTIYF
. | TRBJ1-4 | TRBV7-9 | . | TGTGCCAGCAGCGGACCGGATGCCATTCGGGTAAAACTGTTTTTT | CASSGPDAIRVKLFF
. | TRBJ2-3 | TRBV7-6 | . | TGTGCCAGCAGCTTGGGGGGGGCAAGCACAGATACGCAGTATTTT | CASSLGGASTDTQYF
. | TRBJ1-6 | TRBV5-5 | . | TGTGCCAGCAGCCCGAAGGGCGGGGGAACTAATAATTCACCCCTCCACTTT | CASSPKGGGTNNSPLHF
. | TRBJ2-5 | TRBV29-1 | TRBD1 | TGCAGCGCCATGACAGGGGAAGAGACCCAGTACTTC | CSAMTGEETQYF
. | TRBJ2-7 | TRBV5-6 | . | TGTGCCAGCAGCTTGTGGCAGGAACCCTACGAGCAGTACTTC | CASSLWQEPYEQYF
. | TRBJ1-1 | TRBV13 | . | TGTGCCAGCAGCTTCAGTGTCCACACTGAAGCTTTCTTT | CASSFSVHTEAFF
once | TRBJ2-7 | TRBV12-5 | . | TGTGCTAGTGCTATAGCCCCCTACGAGCAGTACTTC | CASAIAPYEQYF
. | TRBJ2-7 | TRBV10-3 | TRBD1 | TGTGCCATCAGTGATGCCGGGACAGATTCCTACGAGCAGTACTTC | CAISDAGTDSYEQYF
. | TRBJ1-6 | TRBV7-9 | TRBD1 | TGTGCCAGCAGCCCACCCGGGACAGGGAATTCACCCCTCCACTTT | CASSPPGTGNSPLHF
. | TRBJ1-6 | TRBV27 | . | TGTGCCAGCAGTGGGGGGCGCTCCTATAATTCACCCCTCCACTTT | CASSGGRSYNSPLHF
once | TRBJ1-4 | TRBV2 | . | TGTGCCAGCAGTGAAAAAGGGGCCAGGGAGGGTGAAAAACTGTTTTTT | CASSEKGAREGEKLFF
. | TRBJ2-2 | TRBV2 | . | TGTGCCAGCAGTGTGGTAGTGACCGGGGAGCTGTTTTTT | CASSVVVTGELFF
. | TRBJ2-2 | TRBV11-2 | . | TGTGCCAGCAGCCTCCTTACGGACAGAACCACCGGGGAGCTGTTTTTT | CASSLLTDRTTGELFF
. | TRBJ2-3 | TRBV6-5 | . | TGTGCCACCACCGGGGGAGATACGCAGTATTTT | CATTGGDTQYF
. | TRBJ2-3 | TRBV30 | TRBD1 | TGTGCCTGGAGTCCTACAGGGGGCCGGACAGATACGCAGTATTTT | CAWSPTGGRTDTQYF
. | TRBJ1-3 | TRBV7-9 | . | TGTGCCAGCAGCTTAGCCAGTCCGGGGAACACCATATATTTT | CASSLASPGNTIYF
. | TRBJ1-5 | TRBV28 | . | TGTGCCAGCAGTTTCCAGCCCCAGCATTTT | CASSFQPQHF
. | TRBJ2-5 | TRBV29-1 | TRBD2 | TGCAGCGTTTTTGGCGGGGGGGCCCAAGAGACCCAGTACTTC | CSVFGGGAQETQYF
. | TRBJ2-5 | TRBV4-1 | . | TGCGCCAGCAGCCAAGGTGATAGTTCGTTGGAGACCCAGTACTTC | CASSQGDSSLETQYF
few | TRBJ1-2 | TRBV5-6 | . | TGTGCCAGCAGCCCGGGGCCAGGGTATGGCTACACCTTC | CASSPGPGYGYTF
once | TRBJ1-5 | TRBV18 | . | TGTGCCAGCTCACCTTCAGGGCCCGGGTTACAGCCCCAGCATTTT | CASSPSGPGLQPQHF
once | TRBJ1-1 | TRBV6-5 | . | TGTGCCAGCAGAGGCCTGAACACTGAAGCTTTCTTT | CASRGLNTEAFF